Listed below are T cell receptor beta chains from one sample, sequenced in a study of OX40 agonist ivuxolimab in advanced cancers. Assay: immunoSEQ multiplex PCR; the TCRdb copy retains only in-frame clones and omits some. Here the sample spans about 150,000 clones, about 93% being singletons. The input for sequencing was CD4+ or CD8+ T cells sorted from blood, taken in a trial of the OX40 agonist ivuxolimab. The source is an adult with an advanced solid tumor such as melanoma, head and neck, liver or kidney cancer. CDR3s include the opening cysteine and the closing phenylalanine or tryptophan. Fields, in order: CDR3 DNA, CDR3 protein, J gene, V gene, clone size, D gene. A D gene is named only where the DNA matches it firmly. Rows may omit the clone size; those that give it use once, few, many or a size class.

CDR3nt: TGTGCCAGCAGCCGTTCCCTACAGGGGCCGGCGGTGGGCAATCAGCCCCAGCATTTT
CDR3aa: CASSRSLQGPAVGNQPQHF
j_gene: TRBJ1-5
v_gene: TRBV7-2
abundance: .
d_gene: TRBD1

CDR3nt: TGTGCCAGCAGCTCCTTAAGGGGGGTCGATCGGGTCGAGCAGTACTTC
CDR3aa: CASSSLRGVDRVEQYF
j_gene: TRBJ2-7
v_gene: TRBV7-2
abundance: .
d_gene: .

CDR3nt: TGTGCCAGCAGTTTCAGGGGTAGTCCCTACGAGCAGTACTTC
CDR3aa: CASSFRGSPYEQYF
j_gene: TRBJ2-7
v_gene: TRBV27
abundance: .
d_gene: .

CDR3nt: TGTGCCAGCTCACCGGAGTGGGGCACAGATACGCAGTATTTT
CDR3aa: CASSPEWGTDTQYF
j_gene: TRBJ2-3
v_gene: TRBV18
abundance: once
d_gene: .

CDR3nt: TGTGCCAGCAGCACGGACAGGGTTGGAGAGACCCAGTACTTC
CDR3aa: CASSTDRVGETQYF
j_gene: TRBJ2-5
v_gene: TRBV21-1
abundance: .
d_gene: .

CDR3nt: TGTGCCAGCAGCACAATAAACTCGGACTATGGCTACACCTTC
CDR3aa: CASSTINSDYGYTF
j_gene: TRBJ1-2
v_gene: TRBV7-2
abundance: .
d_gene: .

CDR3nt: TGTGCCAGCCGCTTTCCGGGCAGAGATACGCAGTATTTT
CDR3aa: CASRFPGRDTQYF
j_gene: TRBJ2-3
v_gene: TRBV6-5
abundance: .
d_gene: .

CDR3nt: TGTGCCAGCAGGGAGCAGGGGGCGCTGGGGAATGAGCAGTTCTTC
CDR3aa: CASREQGALGNEQFF
j_gene: TRBJ2-1
v_gene: TRBV6-4
abundance: .
d_gene: TRBD1

CDR3nt: TGTGCCAGCAGCCTCCGACAGGGTAACACTGAAGCTTTCTTT
CDR3aa: CASSLRQGNTEAFF
j_gene: TRBJ1-1
v_gene: TRBV7-9
abundance: .
d_gene: TRBD1

CDR3nt: TGTGCCATCCGGAGCGGGAGGGCCGGGACCTACGAGCAGTACTTC
CDR3aa: CAIRSGRAGTYEQYF
j_gene: TRBJ2-7
v_gene: TRBV10-3
abundance: .
d_gene: TRBD2

CDR3nt: TGTGCCAGCAGCCCCCGACAGGGCCCCGAGCAGTACTTC
CDR3aa: CASSPRQGPEQYF
j_gene: TRBJ2-7
v_gene: TRBV11-3
abundance: .
d_gene: TRBD1

CDR3nt: TGTGCCGTCGGGACAGGAGATTCACCCCTCCACTTT
CDR3aa: CAVGTGDSPLHF
j_gene: TRBJ1-6
v_gene: TRBV10-3
abundance: .
d_gene: TRBD1

CDR3nt: TGTGCCAGCAGCTTAGGTGTGGCCGACTATGGCTACACCTTC
CDR3aa: CASSLGVADYGYTF
j_gene: TRBJ1-2
v_gene: TRBV7-9
abundance: once
d_gene: .

CDR3nt: TGTGCCAGCAGCCGAGGGCAGGGTATAAATTCACCCCTCCACTTT
CDR3aa: CASSRGQGINSPLHF
j_gene: TRBJ1-6
v_gene: TRBV7-6
abundance: .
d_gene: .

CDR3nt: TGCGCCAGCAGCCAAGAGGCGGCTTCCTACGAGCAGTACTTC
CDR3aa: CASSQEAASYEQYF
j_gene: TRBJ2-7
v_gene: TRBV4-3
abundance: .
d_gene: .

CDR3nt: TGTGCCAGCAGTACAGGGCCGAACACTGAAGCTTTCTTT
CDR3aa: CASSTGPNTEAFF
j_gene: TRBJ1-1
v_gene: TRBV28
abundance: .
d_gene: .

CDR3nt: TGTGCCAGCACCCCGGGACAGGGGAGGGAGCAGTTCTTC
CDR3aa: CASTPGQGREQFF
j_gene: TRBJ2-1
v_gene: TRBV7-2
abundance: .
d_gene: TRBD1

CDR3nt: TGTGCCAGCAGTTTAGGGTCTAGCGGGAGCAAGCTCGAGCAGTACTTC
CDR3aa: CASSLGSSGSKLEQYF
j_gene: TRBJ2-7
v_gene: TRBV27
abundance: .
d_gene: TRBD2

CDR3nt: TGTGCCAGCAGCTTGACTAGCGGGGGCGAGCAGTACTTC
CDR3aa: CASSLTSGGEQYF
j_gene: TRBJ2-7
v_gene: TRBV5-8
abundance: .
d_gene: TRBD2

CDR3nt: TGTGCCAGTAGTATAGATTTCACGACGAACTATGGCTACACCTTC
CDR3aa: CASSIDFTTNYGYTF
j_gene: TRBJ1-2
v_gene: TRBV19
abundance: .
d_gene: .

CDR3nt: TGTGCCAGCAGCGTAGTAATCCTAGCGTCAGGTAATGAGCAGTTCTTC
CDR3aa: CASSVVILASGNEQFF
j_gene: TRBJ2-1
v_gene: TRBV9
abundance: .
d_gene: .

CDR3nt: TGCGCCAGCAGCCAAGATGGGGGGGGCTATCAGCCCCAGCATTTT
CDR3aa: CASSQDGGGYQPQHF
j_gene: TRBJ1-5
v_gene: TRBV4-1
abundance: .
d_gene: .

CDR3nt: TGTGCCAGCAGCTCCCAGGGGAGAGGCTACACCTTC
CDR3aa: CASSSQGRGYTF
j_gene: TRBJ1-2
v_gene: TRBV11-2
abundance: .
d_gene: .

CDR3nt: TGTGCCAGCAGCTTAGGGGGAAACCAACAGTATAACTATGGCTACACCTTC
CDR3aa: CASSLGGNQQYNYGYTF
j_gene: TRBJ1-2
v_gene: TRBV7-8
abundance: .
d_gene: .

CDR3nt: TGTGCCAGCAGCTCCTCTCTAGGGGCTAACTATGGCTACACCTTC
CDR3aa: CASSSSLGANYGYTF
j_gene: TRBJ1-2
v_gene: TRBV5-6
abundance: .
d_gene: .

CDR3nt: TGTGCCAGCTCACCTGGACAGGGTTCAACCTCTGGGGCCAACGTCCTGACTTTC
CDR3aa: CASSPGQGSTSGANVLTF
j_gene: TRBJ2-6
v_gene: TRBV18
abundance: once
d_gene: TRBD1

CDR3nt: TGTGCCAGCAGCTTCGGTCAGTTAGAGACCCAGTACTTC
CDR3aa: CASSFGQLETQYF
j_gene: TRBJ2-5
v_gene: TRBV7-9
abundance: once
d_gene: .

CDR3nt: TGTGCCAGCAGCTTAAGCACCGGTCAGCCCCAGCATTTT
CDR3aa: CASSLSTGQPQHF
j_gene: TRBJ1-5
v_gene: TRBV11-1
abundance: .
d_gene: .

CDR3nt: TGTGCCAGCAGCTACCGGGACAGGGGGCCCTACGAGCAGTACTTC
CDR3aa: CASSYRDRGPYEQYF
j_gene: TRBJ2-7
v_gene: TRBV7-2
abundance: .
d_gene: TRBD1

CDR3nt: TGCGCCAGCAGCGCCCCAGGGGGAGGCAATCAGCCCCAGCATTTT
CDR3aa: CASSAPGGGNQPQHF
j_gene: TRBJ1-5
v_gene: TRBV4-1
abundance: .
d_gene: TRBD1

CDR3nt: TGTGCCAGCAGTTTAGGCAGGGGGACTGAAGCTTTCTTT
CDR3aa: CASSLGRGTEAFF
j_gene: TRBJ1-1
v_gene: TRBV27
abundance: .
d_gene: TRBD1

CDR3nt: TGTGCCAGCAGCTTTTCTGCGCGGGTACAAGAGACCCAGTACTTC
CDR3aa: CASSFSARVQETQYF
j_gene: TRBJ2-5
v_gene: TRBV11-2
abundance: .
d_gene: .

CDR3nt: TGTGCCAGCAGCACCCCTAGCGGAGATGCTACCGGGGAGCTGTTTTTT
CDR3aa: CASSTPSGDATGELFF
j_gene: TRBJ2-2
v_gene: TRBV7-9
abundance: .
d_gene: TRBD2

CDR3nt: TGTGCCAGCAGTTACGGGGGATCGGTCACTGAAGCTTTCTTT
CDR3aa: CASSYGGSVTEAFF
j_gene: TRBJ1-1
v_gene: TRBV6-9
abundance: .
d_gene: .

CDR3nt: TGCGCCAGCAGCTTGGTAGGTCTCAATGAGCAGTTCTTC
CDR3aa: CASSLVGLNEQFF
j_gene: TRBJ2-1
v_gene: TRBV5-1
abundance: .
d_gene: .

CDR3nt: TGCGCCAGCGCACTCACAGGGGAAGATTCACCCCTCCACTTT
CDR3aa: CASALTGEDSPLHF
j_gene: TRBJ1-6
v_gene: TRBV5-1
abundance: .
d_gene: TRBD1

CDR3nt: TGTGCCAGCAGTTTAAGATGGACCCAGTACTTC
CDR3aa: CASSLRWTQYF
j_gene: TRBJ2-5
v_gene: TRBV28
abundance: .
d_gene: .

CDR3nt: TGTGCCAGCAGCGGGGGGAATATGGAGACCCAGTACTTC
CDR3aa: CASSGGNMETQYF
j_gene: TRBJ2-5
v_gene: TRBV7-3
abundance: .
d_gene: .

CDR3nt: TGTGCCAGCAGTGGCCGAGTTGAAAAACTGTTTTTT
CDR3aa: CASSGRVEKLFF
j_gene: TRBJ1-4
v_gene: TRBV6-5
abundance: .
d_gene: .

CDR3nt: TGTGCCAGCAGCCTCGGACAGGGGGCCTATAATTCACCCCTCCACTTT
CDR3aa: CASSLGQGAYNSPLHF
j_gene: TRBJ1-6
v_gene: TRBV7-9
abundance: once
d_gene: TRBD1

CDR3nt: TGTGCCAGCAGTGAAACGGGACTAGCGAGGAATGAGCAGTTCTTC
CDR3aa: CASSETGLARNEQFF
j_gene: TRBJ2-1
v_gene: TRBV28
abundance: .
d_gene: TRBD2

CDR3nt: TGTGCCAGCAGTTACAGTACGGGCACTCAGCCCCAGCATTTT
CDR3aa: CASSYSTGTQPQHF
j_gene: TRBJ1-5
v_gene: TRBV6-6
abundance: .
d_gene: .